Below are 26 T cell receptor beta chains sequenced from a single sample in a study of cytomegalovirus exposure and HLA in healthy donors. Assay used: immunoSEQ multiplex PCR; TCRdb lists only in-frame clones, some missing. This repertoire shows 45,000 to 65,000 clones, roughly 89% found once; its top ten account for 15%. The sequencing sample was made of PBMCs. The receptor source for this set is a young woman in good health and CMV-seronegative.

The J gene is TRBJ2-3, the V gene TRBV18; possible D gene TRBD1, 5 bases. Trimming stripped 1 base from V and 3 bases from J, with 14 bases between. The length of the CDR3 is 16 residues. Germline CDR1 is KGHSH and CDR2 is LQKENI. The CDR3 nucleotides are TGTGCCAGCTCACCACGCCAGGGCGGTGGAACAGATACGCAGTATTTT. It codes for CASSPRQGGGTDTQYF.

V gene TRBV9 combines with J gene TRBJ2-2; a weak D match, TRBD2 (5 bases). The V end was cut by 3 bases, the J end by 6 bases, with 9 bases between. The CDR3 spans 13 residues. CDR1 and CDR2 (germline): SGDLS, YYNGEE. CDR3 sequence reads: CASSASGAGELFF. The CDR3 bases are TGTGCCAGCAGCGCCTCCGGGGCCGGGGAGCTGTTTTTT.

This clone was counted a few times. The chain uses TRBV18 and TRBJ1-2; 10 bases match TRBD1. In germline, CDR1 is KGHSH, CDR2 LQKENI. V lost 0 bases, J lost 0 bases, and 16 bases stayed unmatched. This CDR3 contains 21 residues. CDR3 DNA sequence: TGTGCCAGCTCACCACCACCAGGACACCGGGACAGGGGCTCCTCTAACTATGGCTACACCTTC. Protein sequence: CASSPPPGHRDRGSSNYGYTF.

There are many counts of this clone. This chain joins TRBV18 and TRBJ2-5, with D perhaps TRBD2 (5 bases). The germline CDR1 and CDR2 sequences are KGHSH and LQKENI. V was trimmed by 2 bases and J by 5 bases, leaving 9 bases between them. This CDR3 has 13 residues. The CDR3 DNA reads as TGTGCCAGCTCACCATATGGGGAGGAGACCCAGTACTTC. It specifies CASSPYGEETQYF.

The chain is built from TRBV6-1 and TRBJ2-1, with 15 positions matching TRBD2. The germline CDR1 and CDR2 sequences are MNHNS and SASEGT. The CDR3 extends over 16 amino acids. J gave up 14 bases and V 3 bases, and 11 bases lay outside the gene matches. CDR3 loop: CASSDRGLAGGKRKFF. The CDR3 nucleotides read TGTGCCAGCAGTGATAGGGGACTAGCGGGGGGTAAGCGGAAGTTCTTC.

The chain employs TRBV28 and TRBJ2-3; no clear D gene. V lost 6 bases and J lost 9, with 10 bases in between. The CDR3 is 11 amino acids. The germline gives CDR1 MDHEN, CDR2 SYDVKM. This CDR3 reads CASRFEATQYF. Written as DNA, the CDR3 is TGTGCCAGCAGGTTTGAGGCCACGCAGTATTTT. The full variable domain, with the rest looked up from reference TRBV28 and TRBJ2-3, is DVKVTQSSRYLVKRTGEKVFLECVQDMDHENMFWYRQDPGLGLRLIYFSYDVKMKEKGDIPEGYSVSREKKERFSLILESASTNQTSMYLCASRFEATQYFGPGTRLTVL.

The chain is built from TRBV10-2 and TRBJ1-2; 9 bases agree with TRBD1. The CDR3 has 16 residues. The germline gives CDR1 WSHSY, CDR2 SAAADI. The trim removed 6 bases at V and 0 bases at J, leaving 8 bases unmatched. CDR3 DNA: TGCGCCAGCAGCGGACAGGGGCTGGCTTCTAACTATGGCTACACCTTC. Its translation is CASSGQGLASNYGYTF.

This clone appeared a single time. This chain joins TRBV2 and TRBJ1-2, with TRBD1 matching 10 bases. CDR3 length: 15 amino acids. In germline, CDR1 is SNHLY, CDR2 FYNNEI. Losses at the gene ends were 1 base for V and 4 bases for J; bases not matched to a gene: 3. The CDR3 DNA reads as TGTGCCAGCAGTGAAGTGACAGGGGGCCGCTATGGCTACACCTTC. Protein product: CASSEVTGGRYGYTF.

This clone was seen just once. This rearrangement joins TRBV5-1 to TRBJ2-3; TRBD1 is a possible D gene (6 bases). Germline CDR1 reads SGHRS; CDR2 reads YFSETQ. CDR3 length: 15 amino acids. Trimming removed 6 bases at V and 0 bases at J, with 14 bases between. DNA for the CDR3: TGCGCCAGCAAGGACAGTGTTCTTAGCACAGATACGCAGTATTTT. Protein: CASKDSVLSTDTQYF.

The chain carries TRBV18 and TRBJ1-4; 8 bases line up with TRBD1. The V segment lost 3 bases and the J segment 8 bases; nucleotides outside the gene matches: 2. Germline V gene sequence: CDR1 KGHSH, CDR2 LQKENI. CDR3 length: 13 residues. This CDR3 reads CASSPRTGEKLFF. The CDR3 nucleotides are TGTGCCAGCTCACCCCGGACAGGGGAAAAACTGTTTTTT.

The CDR3 nucleotides are TGCGCCAGCAGCCGAAGCGGGAGGGAAGGAGAGACCCAGTACTTC. Residues: CASSRSGREGETQYF. The chain has TRBV5-1 and TRBJ2-5, with 10 bases fitting TRBD2. This CDR3 is built from 15 residues. The germline V gene has CDR1 SGHRS and CDR2 YFSETQ. J lost 4 bases, V lost 4 bases, and 7 bases had no gene match. Combining the CDR3 with reference TRBV5-1 and TRBJ2-5 gives the whole variable domain KAGVTQTPRYLIKTRGQQVTLSCSPISGHRSVSWYQQTPGQGLQFLFEYFSETQRNKGNFPGRFSGRQFSNSRSEMNVSTLELGDSALYLCASSRSGREGETQYFGPGTRLLVL.

The chain combines TRBV28 with TRBJ2-1; 11 bases align to TRBD1. The CDR3 totals 15 residues. Germline CDR1 MDHEN, CDR2 SYDVKM. Unmatched junction bases numbered 1, after V lost 2 bases and J lost 4 bases. The DNA for the CDR3 is TGTGCCAGCAGTTTAGGGACAGGGGGGTACAATGAGCAGTTCTTC. Protein product: CASSLGTGGYNEQFF. Based on the CDR3 plus reference TRBV28 and TRBJ2-1, the full variable domain is DVKVTQSSRYLVKRTGEKVFLECVQDMDHENMFWYRQDPGLGLRLIYFSYDVKMKEKGDIPEGYSVSREKKERFSLILESASTNQTSMYLCASSLGTGGYNEQFFGPGTRLTVL.

This sequence joins TRBV29-1 and TRBJ2-1; TRBD2 agrees at 12 bases. CDR3 length equals 16 residues. The J segment lost 4 bases and the V segment lost 4 bases, leaving 8 bases of the junction unmatched. Germline V CDR1 and CDR2: SQVTM, ANQGSEA. Here the CDR3 DNA reads TGCAGCGTTGGGACAGGCGGACTAGCGGGGTACAATGAGCAGTTCTTC. Protein sequence: CSVGTGGLAGYNEQFF.

A single count supports this clone. The chain's CDR3 is CASSYGTGANQPQHF. DNA for the CDR3: TGTGCCAGCAGTTATGGGACAGGCGCCAATCAGCCCCAGCATTTT. The V and J genes are TRBV6-5 and TRBJ1-5; 8 nucleotides line up with TRBD1. This CDR3 spans 15 amino acids. The ends lost 3 bases at V and 3 bases at J; junction bases unmatched: 4. Germline V CDR1 and CDR2: MNHEY, SVGAGI.

The rearrangement joins TRBV25-1 to TRBJ2-7; 8 positions agree with TRBD2. CDR3 length: 17 amino acids. V trimming: 4 bases; J trimming: 4 bases; junction bases outside the gene matches: 15. Germline CDR1 reads MGHDK; CDR2 reads SYGVNS. The DNA for the CDR3 is TGTGCCAGCAGTGGGGGGGGCGGGGGGCGCATAGCTTACGAGCAGTACTTC. This sequence encodes CASSGGGGGRIAYEQYF.

The rearrangement joins TRBV30 to TRBJ2-7; 11 positions match TRBD1. Germline CDR1 GTSNPN, CDR2 SVGIG (reference sequence). The CDR3 has 14 residues. Trimming took 4 bases from V and 4 from J; bases not matched to a gene: 6. In DNA, the CDR3 is TGTGCCTGGATGGGGACAGGGGGTAGGTACGAGCAGTACTTC. Encoded protein: CAWMGTGGRYEQYF.

This clone was seen more than once but under ten times. Here the CDR3 DNA reads TGTGCCAGCAGCTTAATCAGGGCGAACAAATCTTTACTGGGCTACACCTTC. Translated: CASSLIRANKSLLGYTF. This chain uses TRBV7-3 with TRBJ1-2; the D gene is possibly TRBD1 (5 bases). This CDR3 spans 17 amino acids. In germline, CDR1 is SGHTA, CDR2 FQGTGA. Trimming took 1 base from V and 8 from J, leaving 23 bases between them.

This chain joins TRBV2 and TRBJ1-3, with D possibly TRBD1 on 6 matching bases. Germline V gene data show CDR1 as SNHLY and CDR2 as FYNNEI. CDR3 length: 16 residues. The germline V and J ends were trimmed by 6 bases and 0 bases, with 15 bases remaining between them. As DNA, the CDR3 is TGTGCCAGCAGACAGGGAAAGGCGGGCTCTGGAAACACCATATATTTT. Its protein product is CASRQGKAGSGNTIYF.

The gene calls are TRBV7-8 and TRBJ1-1; D perhaps matches TRBD1 (6 bases). The ends were cut back, 1 base at V and 10 bases at J, with 13 bases in the middle. Germline CDR1 reads SGHVS; CDR2 reads FQNEAQ. The CDR3 contains 13 residues. CDR3 sequence (DNA): TGTGCCAGCAGCTTAGGGGGGCTTAGCATAGCTTTCTTT. Protein sequence: CASSLGGLSIAFF.

This chain links TRBV19 with TRBJ1-5; D is unresolved. The V gene lost 1 base and the J gene lost 1 base, with 8 bases spanning the gap. CDR3 length: 15 residues. CDR1 is LNHDA and CDR2 is SQIVND in the germline V gene (reference sequence). CDR3 residues: CASSIVRGSNQPQHF. The CDR3 DNA follows: TGTGCCAGTAGTATAGTCCGAGGGAGCAATCAGCCCCAGCATTTT.

This rearrangement joins TRBV5-1 to TRBJ2-1, with a possible D match to TRBD1 (5 bases). From germline, CDR1 is SGHRS and CDR2 YFSETQ. CDR3 length equals 15 residues. V was pared by 0 bases and J by 9 bases, with 16 bases between. In nucleotides, the CDR3 is TGCGCCAGCAGCTTGGAAGCCAGCCTAGGGGTTGAGCAGTTCTTC. Translation: CASSLEASLGVEQFF. Drawing the rest from reference TRBV5-1 and TRBJ2-1, the complete variable domain is KAGVTQTPRYLIKTRGQQVTLSCSPISGHRSVSWYQQTPGQGLQFLFEYFSETQRNKGNFPGRFSGRQFSNSRSEMNVSTLELGDSALYLCASSLEASLGVEQFFGPGTRLTVL.

V and J are TRBV6-5 and TRBJ2-4; D is perhaps TRBD2 (6 bases). Germline V gene data show CDR1 as MNHEY and CDR2 as SVGAGI. This CDR3 contains 15 residues. V shed 2 bases and J shed 3 bases, with 11 bases lying between them. CDR3 protein: CASSYRGKDKNIQYF. The CDR3 DNA follows: TGTGCCAGCAGTTACCGGGGGAAGGACAAAAACATTCAGTACTTC.

The table lists this clone with a count of one. This rearrangement joins TRBV6-6 to TRBJ2-5; TRBD1 is a possible D gene (5 bases). V was shortened by 9 bases and J by 4 bases, with 9 bases between the two germline ends. CDR3 length: 11 amino acids. Germline V gene sequence: CDR1 MNHNY, CDR2 SVGAGI (reference sequence). Written as DNA, the CDR3 is TGTGCCAGTAGGGGAAGAGAGACCCAGTACTTC. Its translation: CASRGRETQYF.

This chain joins TRBV15 and TRBJ1-3; a possible D gene is TRBD1 (6 bases). V was cut by 0 bases and J by 2 bases, with 11 bases left in between. The CDR3 has 16 amino acids. Per germline, CDR1 LNHNV and CDR2 YYDKDF (reference sequence). CDR3 nucleotides: TGTGCCACCAGCAGAGATGGAACAGGGACTGGAAACACCATATATTTT. Its translation is CATSRDGTGTGNTIYF.

The chain combines TRBV29-1 with TRBJ2-7; TRBD1 agrees at 9 bases. This CDR3 has 17 amino acids. Unmatched junction bases numbered 17, after V lost 6 bases and J lost 2 bases. Per germline, CDR1 SQVTM and CDR2 ANQGSEA. The CDR3 reads CSVACSVRDRVTYEQYF. In DNA form, the CDR3 reads TGCAGCGTGGCTTGTTCGGTCCGGGACAGGGTAACCTACGAGCAGTACTTC.

The genes are TRBV19 and TRBJ2-2; possible D gene TRBD2, 6 bases. The CDR3 runs to 18 residues. The V gene lost 4 bases and the J gene lost 0 bases, with 18 bases spanning the gap. Germline CDR1 LNHDA, CDR2 SQIVND (reference sequence). CDR3 amino acids: CASSTPRDFGPNTGELFF. The DNA for the CDR3 is TGTGCCAGTAGTACCCCCCGGGACTTTGGCCCGAACACCGGGGAGCTGTTTTTT.